This paragraph covers one T cell receptor (beta chain) sequence. The antigen remains unidentified. These data come from a study of cytomegalovirus exposure and HLA in healthy donors. Study as a whole: Membership in the Caucasian-associated ancestry cluster was found for around four fifths of 398 genotyped donors. Points from the study as a whole: Three chains linked to CMV were shown in vitro to be specific for CMV antigens.

A multiplex PCR was run with 60 Vbeta primers and 13 Jbeta primers. Repertoires were generated with immunoSEQ multiplex PCR, while TCRdb's copy carries only in-frame clones and drops some. The data hold 150,000 to 200,000 clones, with roughly three quarters observed a single time. Healthy bone marrow donors formed the donor group. Despite likely unrecorded immune exposures, the donors were nominally healthy at the time of sampling. The CDR3 covers 14 residues. V gave up 3 bases and J gave up 2 bases, with 8 bases separating them. Germline V gene sequence: CDR1 MNHEY, CDR2 SMNVEV (reference sequence). Sequenced input: PBMCs. This sequence was found in a male donor in good health and CMV-seropositive. V is TRBV27 and J is TRBJ1-5; no clear D. The CDR3 sequence is CASSLFGRNQPQHF. In nucleotides, the CDR3 is TGTGCCAGCAGTTTGTTTGGGCGCAATCAGCCCCAGCATTTT.